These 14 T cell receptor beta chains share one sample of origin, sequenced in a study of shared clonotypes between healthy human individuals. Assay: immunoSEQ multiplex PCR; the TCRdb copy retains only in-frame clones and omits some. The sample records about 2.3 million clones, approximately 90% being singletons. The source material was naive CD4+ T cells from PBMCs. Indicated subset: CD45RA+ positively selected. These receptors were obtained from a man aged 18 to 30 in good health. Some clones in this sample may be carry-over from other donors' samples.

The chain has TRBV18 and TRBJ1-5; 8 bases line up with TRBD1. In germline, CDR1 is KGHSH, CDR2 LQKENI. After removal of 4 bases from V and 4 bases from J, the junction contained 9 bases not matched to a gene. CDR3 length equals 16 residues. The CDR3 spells CASSLEGQGSNQPQHF. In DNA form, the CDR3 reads TGTGCCAGCTCACTAGAAGGACAGGGTAGTAATCAGCCCCAGCATTTT.

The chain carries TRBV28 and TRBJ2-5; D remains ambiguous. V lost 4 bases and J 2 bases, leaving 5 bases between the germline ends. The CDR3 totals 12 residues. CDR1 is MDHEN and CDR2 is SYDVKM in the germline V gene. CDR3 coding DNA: TGTGCCAGCAGTTCACTTCAAGAGACCCAGTACTTC. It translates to CASSSLQETQYF. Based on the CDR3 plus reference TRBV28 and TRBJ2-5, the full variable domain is DVKVTQSSRYLVKRTGEKVFLECVQDMDHENMFWYRQDPGLGLRLIYFSYDVKMKEKGDIPEGYSVSREKKERFSLILESASTNQTSMYLCASSSLQETQYFGPGTRLLVL.

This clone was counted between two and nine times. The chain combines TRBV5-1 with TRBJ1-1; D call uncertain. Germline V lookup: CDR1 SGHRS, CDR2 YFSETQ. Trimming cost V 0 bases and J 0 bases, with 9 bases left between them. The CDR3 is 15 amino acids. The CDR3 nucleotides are TGCGCCAGCAGCTTGGCTACCGTCATGAACACTGAAGCTTTCTTT. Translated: CASSLATVMNTEAFF. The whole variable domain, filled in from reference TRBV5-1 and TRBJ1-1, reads KAGVTQTPRYLIKTRGQQVTLSCSPISGHRSVSWYQQTPGQGLQFLFEYFSETQRNKGNFPGRFSGRQFSNSRSEMNVSTLELGDSALYLCASSLATVMNTEAFFGQGTRLTVV.

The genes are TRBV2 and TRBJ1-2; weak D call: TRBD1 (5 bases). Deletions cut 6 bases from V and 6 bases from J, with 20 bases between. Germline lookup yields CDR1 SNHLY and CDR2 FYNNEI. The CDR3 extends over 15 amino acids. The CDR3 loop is CASRAGDRVRDGYTF. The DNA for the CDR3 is TGTGCCAGCAGAGCGGGGGACCGCGTTAGGGATGGCTACACCTTC.

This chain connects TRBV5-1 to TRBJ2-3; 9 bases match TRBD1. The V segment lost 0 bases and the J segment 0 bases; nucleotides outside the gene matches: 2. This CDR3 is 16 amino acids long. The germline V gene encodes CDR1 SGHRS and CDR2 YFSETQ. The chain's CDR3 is CASSLEGQGSTDTQYF. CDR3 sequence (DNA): TGCGCCAGCAGCTTGGAGGGACAGGGAAGCACAGATACGCAGTATTTT.

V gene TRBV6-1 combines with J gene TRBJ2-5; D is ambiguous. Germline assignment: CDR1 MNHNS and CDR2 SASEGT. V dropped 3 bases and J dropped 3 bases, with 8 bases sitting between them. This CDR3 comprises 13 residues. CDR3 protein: CASSDWPEETQYF. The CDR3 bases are TGTGCCAGCAGTGATTGGCCCGAAGAGACCCAGTACTTC.

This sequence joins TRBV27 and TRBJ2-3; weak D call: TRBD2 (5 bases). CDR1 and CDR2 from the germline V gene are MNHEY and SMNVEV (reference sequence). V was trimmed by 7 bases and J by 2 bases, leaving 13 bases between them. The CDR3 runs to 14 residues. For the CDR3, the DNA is TGTGCCAGCACAACCCTAGCCGACACAGATACGCAGTATTTT. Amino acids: CASTTLADTDTQYF.

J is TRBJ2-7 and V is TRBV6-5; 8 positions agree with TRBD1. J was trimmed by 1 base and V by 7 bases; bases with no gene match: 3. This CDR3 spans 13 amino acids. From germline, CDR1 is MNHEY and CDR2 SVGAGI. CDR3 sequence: CASTRDRSYEQYF. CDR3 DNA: TGTGCCAGCACCAGGGACAGGTCCTACGAGCAGTACTTC.

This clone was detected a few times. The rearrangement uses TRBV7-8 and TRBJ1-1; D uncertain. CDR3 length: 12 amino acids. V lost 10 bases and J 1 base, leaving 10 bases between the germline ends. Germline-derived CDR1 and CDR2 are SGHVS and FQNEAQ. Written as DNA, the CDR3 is TGTGCCACTCTTCGAGGGAACACTGAAGCTTTCTTT. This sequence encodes CATLRGNTEAFF.

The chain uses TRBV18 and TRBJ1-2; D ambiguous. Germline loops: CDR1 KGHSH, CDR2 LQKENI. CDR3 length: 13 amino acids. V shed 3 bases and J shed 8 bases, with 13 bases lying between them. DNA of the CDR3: TGTGCCAGCTCACCTACCGCGGGGAACGGCTACACCTTC. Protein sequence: CASSPTAGNGYTF.

The CDR3 DNA is TGTGCCTGGAACTCGGGAGATACGCAGTATTTT. This sequence encodes CAWNSGDTQYF. This chain joins TRBV30 and TRBJ2-3; D gene uncertain. The CDR3 extends over 11 amino acids. The V and J ends lost 4 bases and 5 bases respectively, with 7 bases between them. Per germline, CDR1 GTSNPN and CDR2 SVGIG (reference sequence).

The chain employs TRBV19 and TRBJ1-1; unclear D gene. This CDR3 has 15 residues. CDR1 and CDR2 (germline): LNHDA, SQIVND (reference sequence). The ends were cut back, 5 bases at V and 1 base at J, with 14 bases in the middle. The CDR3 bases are TGTGCCAGTAGTCCCCCGTGGGAAGAGAACACTGAAGCTTTCTTT. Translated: CASSPPWEENTEAFF.

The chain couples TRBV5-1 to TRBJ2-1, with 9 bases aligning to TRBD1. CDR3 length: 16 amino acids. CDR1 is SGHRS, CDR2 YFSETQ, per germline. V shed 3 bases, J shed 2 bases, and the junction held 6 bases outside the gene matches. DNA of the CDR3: TGCGCCAGCAGCTGGGGGGACAGGGACGCCTACAATGAGCAGTTCTTC. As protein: CASSWGDRDAYNEQFF. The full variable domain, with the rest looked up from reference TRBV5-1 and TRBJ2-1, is KAGVTQTPRYLIKTRGQQVTLSCSPISGHRSVSWYQQTPGQGLQFLFEYFSETQRNKGNFPGRFSGRQFSNSRSEMNVSTLELGDSALYLCASSWGDRDAYNEQFFGPGTRLTVL.

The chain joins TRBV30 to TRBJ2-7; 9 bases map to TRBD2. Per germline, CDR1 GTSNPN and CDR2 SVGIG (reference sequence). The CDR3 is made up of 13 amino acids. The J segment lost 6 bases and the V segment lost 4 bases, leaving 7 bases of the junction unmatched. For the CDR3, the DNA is TGTGCCTGGATGGCGGGGGGGCTGGGCGAGCAGTACTTC. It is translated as CAWMAGGLGEQYF.